These 31 T cell receptor beta chains came from one sample sequenced in a study of blood T cell repertoires in COVID-19. Measured with immunoSEQ multiplex PCR; TCRdb has only the in-frame clones, and not every one. The sample yields roughly 96,000 clones, about 80% seen once. Sequencing was performed on peripheral blood. These receptors were collected from a man aged 60 to 69 with acute or convalescent COVID-19.

V usage is TRBV11-3 and J usage is TRBJ2-2; 7 bases line up with TRBD2. V was pared by 2 bases and J by 5 bases, with 5 bases of the junction left unmatched. The CDR3 sequence is 15 residues long. The germline V gene encodes CDR1 SGHNT and CDR2 YENEEA. DNA for the CDR3: TGTGCCAGCAGCTTATCACTGGGAGGGACCGGGGAGCTGTTTTTT. It translates to CASSLSLGGTGELFF.

The chain uses TRBV7-3 and TRBJ2-1; 8 bases agree with TRBD1. CDR1 is SGHTA and CDR2 is FQGTGA in the germline V gene. J was trimmed by 5 bases and V by 5 bases; bases with no gene match: 2. CDR3 length: 13 amino acids. CDR3 bases: TGTGCCAGCAGCCCGGACAGGGACAATGAGCAGTTCTTC. It is translated as CASSPDRDNEQFF.

The V gene is TRBV4-1, the J gene TRBJ1-3, with D unclear. From germline, CDR1 is MGHRA and CDR2 YSYEKL. The CDR3 has 16 amino acids. V shed 0 bases and J shed 0 bases, with 9 bases lying between them. The CDR3 nucleotides read TGCGCCAGCAGCCAAGATCGTGTAGCCTCTGGAAACACCATATATTTT. Residues: CASSQDRVASGNTIYF.

The chain has TRBV9 and TRBJ1-2; TRBD1 is a possible D gene (5 bases). Germline V gene data show CDR1 as SGDLS and CDR2 as YYNGEE. Trimming pared 0 bases from V and 7 bases from J, leaving 13 bases between. The CDR3 is made up of 14 amino acids. The CDR3 loop reads CASSVAGGEGGYTF. In DNA form, the CDR3 reads TGTGCCAGCAGCGTAGCCGGAGGGGAAGGTGGCTACACCTTC.

This rearrangement joins TRBV12-3 or TRBV12-4 to TRBJ2-5, with D possibly TRBD1 on 6 matching bases. With 6 bases removed from V and 5 bases from J, the gap between germline ends came to 13 bases. The CDR3 runs to 13 residues. The CDR3 nucleotides are TGTGCCAGCAGCCGAAACAGGGCTGAGACCCAGTACTTC. Its protein is CASSRNRAETQYF.

This clone was detected once. For the CDR3, the DNA is TGCGCCAGCAGCTTACAGGGCCCTGGAAACACCATATATTTT. Its protein is CASSLQGPGNTIYF. This chain uses TRBV5-1 with TRBJ1-3; a weak D match, TRBD1 (6 bases). This CDR3 is 14 amino acids long. Per the germline V gene, CDR1 is SGHRS and CDR2 is YFSETQ. Trimming removed 2 bases from V and 2 bases from J, with 8 bases in between.

The gene calls are TRBV29-1 and TRBJ1-1, with D unresolved. Trimming left V 4 bases short and J 3 bases short, with 9 bases between. Germline V CDR1 and CDR2: SQVTM, ANQGSEA. CDR3 size: 12 residues. In nucleotides, the CDR3 is TGCAGCGTTGTGACCGGGGACACTGAAGCTTTCTTT. It is translated as CSVVTGDTEAFF.

The count of this clone is one. This chain links TRBV18 with TRBJ2-1; 7 nucleotides match TRBD1. The V segment lost 1 base and the J segment 5 bases; nucleotides outside the gene matches: 8. This CDR3 region has 16 residues. Germline V lookup: CDR1 KGHSH, CDR2 LQKENI. CDR3 sequence: CASSPRDRDSHNEQFF. Here the CDR3 DNA reads TGTGCCAGCTCACCACGAGATCGGGACAGTCACAATGAGCAGTTCTTC.

This chain links TRBV21-1 with TRBJ1-1; the table's D call, TRBD1, has no DNA check behind it. TRBV21-1 is a pseudogene. The CDR3 sequence is 16 residues long. The CDR3 DNA reads as TGTGCCAGCAGCAAAGAAGGGGCCCTGGCGAACACTGAAGCTTTCTTT. Translating gives CASSKEGALANTEAFF.

The chain carries TRBV12-3 or TRBV12-4 and TRBJ1-1; maybe TRBD1 (6 bases). The length of the CDR3 is 12 residues. The V and J ends lost 5 bases and 5 bases respectively, with 9 bases between them. The CDR3, as DNA: TGTGCCAGCAGTACAGGGTTAACTGAAGCTTTCTTT. Its protein product is CASSTGLTEAFF.

This clone was detected only once. The chain links TRBV19 to TRBJ2-1, with 7 bases that match TRBD1. In germline, CDR1 is LNHDA, CDR2 SQIVND (reference sequence). CDR3 length equals 12 residues. J lost 8 bases, V lost 6 bases, and 4 bases had no gene match. CDR3: CASSDQGDEQFF. In DNA, the CDR3 is TGTGCCAGTAGCGACCAGGGGGATGAGCAGTTCTTC.

The V and J genes are TRBV6-1 and TRBJ1-1; D unresolved. The CDR3 has 13 residues. Germline CDR1 MNHNS, CDR2 SASEGT. V gave up 2 bases and J gave up 4 bases, with 8 bases separating them. As DNA, the CDR3 is TGTGCCAGCAGTGAATTGGCGGTCACTGAAGCTTTCTTT. It encodes CASSELAVTEAFF.

Within the sample, this clone is medium-sized. V usage is TRBV5-1 and J usage is TRBJ2-7; no reliable D call. Trimming removed 5 bases at V and 0 bases at J, with 12 bases between. Germline V lookup: CDR1 SGHRS, CDR2 YFSETQ. This CDR3 is built from 14 residues. The CDR3 protein is CASRNDASSYEQYF. CDR3 coding DNA: TGCGCCAGCAGAAATGATGCGAGCTCCTACGAGCAGTACTTC.

V is TRBV11-2 and J is TRBJ2-1, with 7 bases lining up with TRBD1. This CDR3 has 16 amino acids. V was clipped by 5 bases and J by 3 bases; unmatched bases: 10. From germline, CDR1 is SGHAT and CDR2 FQNNGV. The CDR3 sequence: CASSPRVRQGYNEQFF. CDR3 bases: TGTGCCAGCAGCCCAAGGGTCCGACAGGGCTACAATGAGCAGTTCTTC.

V is TRBV10-3 and J is TRBJ2-3, with D unresolved. The CDR3 consists of 16 residues. V lost 3 bases to trimming and J lost 1 base, with 14 bases between them. Germline V gene data show CDR1 as ENHRY and CDR2 as SYGVKD. CDR3 residues: CAISDQGRLGTDTQYF. CDR3 coding DNA: TGTGCCATCAGTGATCAAGGCCGACTCGGCACAGATACGCAGTATTTT.

This clone has just one count. The chain is built from TRBV3-1 (or the pseudogene TRBV3-2) and TRBJ2-1; 10 nucleotides agree with TRBD1. This CDR3 is 15 amino acids long. Per the germline V gene, CDR1 is LGHDT and CDR2 is YNNKEL (reference sequence). Trimming removed 4 bases from V and 7 bases from J; junction bases left unmatched: 7. CDR3 DNA: TGTGCCAGCAGCCCACGACAGGGGGCGAATAATGAGCAGTTCTTC. Residues: CASSPRQGANNEQFF.

The V gene is TRBV10-1, the J gene TRBJ2-2; TRBD1 matches at 7 bases. The CDR3 extends over 14 amino acids. Germline V gene sequence: CDR1 WNHNN, CDR2 SYGVQD (reference sequence). Trimming cost V 6 bases and J 5 bases; bases outside gene matches: 6. The CDR3 region is CASRTGEGTGELFF. The CDR3 nucleotides are TGCGCCAGCAGAACAGGGGAAGGAACCGGGGAGCTGTTTTTT.

V gene TRBV5-4 combines with J gene TRBJ2-3; D unclear. The CDR3 runs to 12 residues. Trimming cost V 2 bases and J 6 bases, with 7 bases left between them. Germline-derived CDR1 and CDR2 are SGHNT and YYREEE (reference sequence). The CDR3 reads CASSFEADTQYF. CDR3 in DNA: TGTGCCAGCAGCTTTGAGGCGGATACGCAGTATTTT.

The V and J genes are TRBV3-1 (or the pseudogene TRBV3-2) and TRBJ1-5; TRBD1 agrees at 8 bases. The length of the CDR3 is 17 residues. V shed 1 base, J shed 1 base, and the junction held 6 bases outside the gene matches. Germline V CDR1 and CDR2: LGHDT, YNNKEL (reference sequence). Written as DNA, the CDR3 is TGTGCCAGCAGCCAAGGTTACAGGGGGAAGAGCAATCAGCCCCAGCATTTT. Its protein product is CASSQGYRGKSNQPQHF.

The gene calls are TRBV27 and TRBJ1-6; 8 bases are a match to TRBD1. V trimming: 3 bases; J trimming: 6 bases; junction bases outside the gene matches: 1. CDR1 is MNHEY, CDR2 SMNVEV, per germline (reference sequence). This CDR3 contains 14 residues. The CDR3 protein is CASSLDRVNSPLHF. The DNA of the CDR3 is TGTGCCAGCAGTTTGGACAGGGTTAATTCACCCCTCCACTTT.

The V gene is TRBV18, the J gene TRBJ1-1, with D uncertain. The germline V gene has CDR1 KGHSH and CDR2 LQKENI. Trimming pared 0 bases from V and 4 bases from J, leaving 9 bases between. This CDR3 is 14 amino acids long. This CDR3 is CASSPPEQSTEAFF. CDR3 nucleotides: TGTGCCAGCTCACCACCGGAGCAGAGCACTGAAGCTTTCTTT.

J is TRBJ1-1 and V is TRBV11-3; D may be TRBD1 (6 bases). The CDR3 has 16 residues. Germline CDR1 SGHNT, CDR2 YENEEA. V was trimmed by 0 bases and J by 4 bases, leaving 15 bases between them. In nucleotides, the CDR3 is TGTGCCAGCAGCTTAGACGGTTGGGGGGGCGGCACTGAAGCTTTCTTT. Protein: CASSLDGWGGGTEAFF.

There are a few counts of this clone. The chain is built from TRBV7-7 and TRBJ2-3; D possibly corresponds to TRBD2 (6 bases). CDR1 and CDR2 from the germline V gene are SSHAT and FNYEAQ (reference sequence). The CDR3 sequence is 15 residues long. V was shortened by 5 bases and J by 3 bases, with 15 bases between the two germline ends. CDR3 coding DNA: TGTGCCAGCAGCCTAAGACTAGAGAAAACAGATACGCAGTATTTT. It specifies CASSLRLEKTDTQYF. Complete variable domain (other parts from reference TRBV7-7 and TRBJ2-3): GAGVSQSPRYKVTKRGQDVTLRCDPISSHATLYWYQQALGQGPEFLTYFNYEAQPDKSGLPSDRFSAERPEGSISTLTIQRTEQRDSAMYRCASSLRLEKTDTQYFGPGTRLTVL.

In regard to this clone: This same CDR3 is encoded by further DNA sequences in the sample. The chain joins TRBV3-1 (or the pseudogene TRBV3-2) to TRBJ1-1, with D perhaps matching TRBD1 (5 bases). Germline values: CDR1 LGHDT, CDR2 YNNKEL (reference sequence). The V and J ends lost 1 base and 1 base respectively, with 7 bases between them. This CDR3 is 14 amino acids long. The CDR3 DNA reads TGTGCCAGCAGCCAAGCGCAGGGGAACACTGAAGCTTTCTTT. This sequence encodes CASSQAQGNTEAFF.

The genes are TRBV2 and TRBJ1-1; 9 positions agree with TRBD1. The V gene end was trimmed by 9 bases and the J gene end by 4 bases; junction bases not matched to a gene: 3. Germline V CDR1 and CDR2: SNHLY, FYNNEI. This CDR3 has 12 residues. Here the CDR3 reads CASGQGTTEAFF. The CDR3 DNA reads as TGTGCCAGTGGACAGGGGACCACTGAAGCTTTCTTT. Supplemented by reference TRBV2 and TRBJ1-1, the full variable domain reads EPEVTQTPSHQVTQMGQEVILRCVPISNHLYFYWYRQILGQKVEFLVSFYNNEISEKSEIFDDQFSVERPDGSNFTLKIRSTKLEDSAMYFCASGQGTTEAFFGQGTRLTVV.

The V call is TRBV10-3, the J call TRBJ1-1; 9 bases map to TRBD1. CDR1 and CDR2 from the germline V gene are ENHRY and SYGVKD. Trimming took 6 bases from V and 3 from J; bases not matched to a gene: 14. The CDR3 has 17 residues. CDR3: CAISPGQGKSEDTEAFF. The DNA of the CDR3 is TGTGCCATCAGCCCGGGACAGGGAAAGTCGGAGGACACTGAAGCTTTCTTT.

The rearrangement links TRBV5-1 to TRBJ1-4, with unresolved D. CDR1 SGHRS and CDR2 YFSETQ come from the germline V gene. This CDR3 is built from 16 residues. Between the trimmed V and J ends, which lost 4 bases and 0 bases, there was a span of 13 bases. The CDR3 region is CASSLQTAATNEKLFF. For the CDR3, the DNA is TGCGCCAGCAGCCTTCAAACAGCCGCAACTAATGAAAAACTGTTTTTT.

The J gene is TRBJ1-5, the V gene TRBV2; 9 nucleotides align to TRBD1. The length of the CDR3 is 17 residues. V lost 1 base and J lost 7; bases outside the gene matches: 11. CDR1 and CDR2 (germline): SNHLY, FYNNEI. As DNA, the CDR3 is TGTGCCAGCAGTGAAGTGGGGACAGGGTGGGGTGAACAGCCCCAGCATTTT. Translation gives CASSEVGTGWGEQPQHF. Filled out from reference TRBV2 and TRBJ1-5, the complete variable domain reads EPEVTQTPSHQVTQMGQEVILRCVPISNHLYFYWYRQILGQKVEFLVSFYNNEISEKSEIFDDQFSVERPDGSNFTLKIRSTKLEDSAMYFCASSEVGTGWGEQPQHFGDGTRLSIL.

The chain employs TRBV6-6 and TRBJ2-7, with 8 bases identical to TRBD1. With 5 bases clipped from V and 7 bases from J, the junction kept 4 bases outside the gene matches. From germline, CDR1 is MNHNY and CDR2 SVGAGI (reference sequence). The CDR3 has 12 amino acids. CDR3 DNA sequence: TGTGCCAGCAGTATAGACAGGGGTGAGCAGTACGTC. Translation gives CASSIDRGEQYV.

This chain joins TRBV5-8 and TRBJ1-1, with D possibly being TRBD1 (6 bases). The CDR3 contains 14 residues. Per germline, CDR1 SGHTS and CDR2 YDEGEE. Trimming left V 1 base short and J 1 base short, with 8 bases between. The CDR3 sequence is CASSLQGTNTEAFF. The CDR3 DNA is TGTGCCAGCAGCTTGCAGGGGACGAACACTGAAGCTTTCTTT.

J is TRBJ2-3 and V is TRBV10-1; TRBD1 aligns across 7 bases. CDR3 length equals 13 residues. Trimming removed 4 bases from V and 6 bases from J; junction bases left unmatched: 4. Germline V gene sequence: CDR1 WNHNN, CDR2 SYGVQD (reference sequence). The CDR3 region has the DNA TGCGCCAGCAGTGGACAGGGAGTCGATACGCAGTATTTT. It encodes CASSGQGVDTQYF.